One sample yielded the 23 T cell receptor beta chains listed below, sequenced in a study of T cells in Graves' hyperthyroidism and ophthalmopathy. There were TCR beta CDR3 regions amplified from RNA transcripts. The HTBI set primed first-round TCR CDR3 RT-PCR. TCRdb called the multiplex PCR reads again in MiXCR, with one record for every CDR3 protein. Of approximately 600,000 distinct CDR3 sequences in the sample, 16% were seen once. Sequencing was performed on blood. Receptors originate from a woman in her thirties with Graves' hyperthyroidism.

This sequence joins TRBV30 and TRBJ2-1; TRBD1 aligns across 7 bases. The ends lost 0 bases at V and 7 bases at J; junction bases unmatched: 6. Looked up from germline, CDR1 is GTSNPN and CDR2 is SVGIG (reference sequence). This CDR3 region has 14 residues. The CDR3 sequence: CAWSVQGLGNEQFF. CDR3 DNA sequence: TGTGCCTGGAGTGTACAGGGGTTAGGGAATGAGCAGTTCTTC.

The chain employs TRBV20-1 and TRBJ2-1; 11 bases are a match to TRBD2. V lost 0 bases to trimming and J lost 6 bases; unmatched junction nucleotides: 10. CDR1 and CDR2 from the germline V gene are DFQATT and SNEGSKA (reference sequence). The CDR3 consists of 17 residues. The CDR3 here is CSARDIRSSGRRNEQFF. The CDR3 DNA reads TGCAGTGCTAGAGATATAAGATCTAGCGGGAGGCGCAATGAGCAGTTCTTC.

Many counts were recorded for this clonotype. The chain is built from TRBV13 and TRBJ2-5, with D perhaps matching TRBD2 (5 bases). The germline CDR1 and CDR2 sequences are PRHDT and FYEKMQ (reference sequence). V was pared by 2 bases and J by 5 bases, with 15 bases between. The CDR3 spans 15 residues. This CDR3 is CASSLLAAGGETQYF. CDR3 in DNA: TGTGCCAGCAGCTTACTGGCGGCGGGTGGGGAGACCCAGTACTTC.

This clonotype showed up just a few times. The genes are TRBV9 and TRBJ1-6, with 9 nucleotides matching TRBD1. The CDR3 contains 15 residues. Germline trimming cut 3 bases from V and 9 bases from J; bases unmatched to any gene: 7. Looked up from germline, CDR1 is SGDLS and CDR2 is YYNGEE. The CDR3 DNA reads as TGTGCCAGCAGCGAAGGGGACAGGGAAATTTCACCCCTCCACTTT. It encodes CASSEGDREISPLHF.

The chain is built from TRBV27 and TRBJ2-3, with D possibly being TRBD1 or TRBD2 (5 bases each). This CDR3 is 16 amino acids long. Trimming shortened V by 5 bases and J by 5 bases, and 20 bases separated the two germline ends. Germline values: CDR1 MNHEY, CDR2 SMNVEV (reference sequence). CDR3 residues: CASSTIGDVRVDTQYF. CDR3 nucleotides: TGTGCCAGCAGTACTATAGGGGATGTGAGGGTAGATACGCAGTATTTT.

As regards this clonotype: Relative to the germline gene, one junction end is altered; a read error may explain this. The CDR3, as DNA: TGCAGTGCTAGAGGACCTAGCGGGAACACAGATACGCGGTATTTT. It yields the protein CSARGPSGNTDTRYF. The V and J genes are TRBV20-1 and TRBJ2-3, with 9 bases identical to TRBD2. Germline CDR1 is DFQATT and CDR2 is SNEGSKA (reference sequence). The CDR3 has 15 residues.

J is TRBJ2-1 and V is TRBV9, with TRBD2 identical over 8 bases. CDR1 and CDR2 from the germline V gene are SGDLS and YYNGEE. V lost 0 bases, J lost 6 bases, and 8 bases stayed unmatched. The CDR3 covers 16 residues. CDR3 nucleotide sequence: TGTGCCAGCAGCGTAGAGGGTAGCGGGATTCGCAATGAGCAGTTCTTC. Translated, it gives CASSVEGSGIRNEQFF. Filled out from reference TRBV9 and TRBJ2-1, the complete variable domain reads DSGVTQTPKHLITATGQRVTLRCSPRSGDLSVYWYQQSLDQGLQFLIQYYNGEERAKGNILERFSAQQFPDLHSELNLSSLELGDSALYFCASSVEGSGIRNEQFFGPGTRLTVL.

This clonotype was observed many times. V gene TRBV28 combines with J gene TRBJ2-1, with TRBD2 matching over 16 bases. The CDR3 contains 20 residues. Germline V gene lookup returns CDR1 MDHEN and CDR2 SYDVKM. V shed 3 bases and J 8 bases; nucleotides not matched to a gene: 16. The CDR3 coding sequence is TGTGCCAGCAGTTTGGGACCCCCGGGACTAGCGGGAGGGTCCAAGGATGAGCAGTTCTTC. The encoded protein is CASSLGPPGLAGGSKDEQFF.

The CDR3 DNA follows: TGTGCCAGCGCTACGGACACTGAAGCTTTCTTT. The encoded protein is CASATDTEAFF. The V gene is TRBV6-1, the J gene TRBJ1-1, with D unresolved. The V gene lost 8 bases and the J gene lost 3 bases, with 7 bases spanning the gap. This CDR3 is 11 amino acids long. The V gene's germline CDR1 is MNHNS and CDR2 SASEGT.

The chain uses TRBV15 and TRBJ2-1, with 7 bases lining up with TRBD1. Germline values: CDR1 LNHNV, CDR2 YYDKDF (reference sequence). The CDR3 covers 16 residues. Losses at the gene ends were 1 base for V and 4 bases for J; bases not matched to a gene: 7. This CDR3 is CATSRAKRQGYNEQFF. The CDR3 DNA reads TGTGCCACCAGCAGAGCTAAGAGACAGGGATACAATGAGCAGTTCTTC.

A remark on this clonotype: A much larger clone lies a single base off, so this may be a read error. V and J are TRBV7-6 and TRBJ1-1; D perhaps matches TRBD1 (5 bases). Trimming pared 6 bases from V and 3 bases from J, leaving 14 bases between. Germline-derived CDR1 and CDR2 are SGHVS and FNYEAQ. This CDR3 contains 14 residues. CDR3 sequence: CASSSGRSHTEAFF. The CDR3 region has the DNA TGTGCCAGCAGTTCGGGACGGAGCCACACTGAAGCTTTCTTT.

This clonotype was detected many times. The genes are TRBV11-3 and TRBJ2-7; D is perhaps TRBD2 (5 bases). Trimming removed 5 bases at V and 6 bases at J, with 20 bases between. The CDR3 runs to 15 residues. CDR1 and CDR2 from the germline V gene are SGHNT and YENEEA. CDR3: CASSQKASSFPEQYF. The CDR3 region has the DNA TGTGCCAGCAGCCAAAAGGCTAGCTCCTTTCCCGAGCAGTACTTC. Based on the CDR3 plus reference TRBV11-3 and TRBJ2-7, the full variable domain is EAGVVQSPRYKIIEKKQPVAFWCNPISGHNTLYWYLQNLGQGPELLIRYENEEAVDDSQLPKDRFSAERLKGVDSTLKIQPAELGDSAVYLCASSQKASSFPEQYFGPGTRLTVT.

The chain employs TRBV6-1 and TRBJ2-7; 7 nucleotides agree with TRBD1. V lost 5 bases and J lost 3; bases outside the gene matches: 13. The CDR3 extends over 16 amino acids. Germline V gene lookup returns CDR1 MNHNS and CDR2 SASEGT. Written as DNA, the CDR3 is TGTGCCAGCAGTAGATGGTGGTGGGACAGATACTACGAGCAGTACTTC. Its translation is CASSRWWWDRYYEQYF.

The chain combines TRBV9 with TRBJ2-3; D ambiguous. V shed 5 bases and J shed 5 bases, with 12 bases lying between them. CDR3 length: 13 residues. Germline CDR1 reads SGDLS; CDR2 reads YYNGEE. CDR3 DNA: TGTGCCAGCAGAGCACTCCCCGGAGATACGCAGTATTTT. Translating it yields CASRALPGDTQYF.

The genes are TRBV4-1 and TRBJ2-1, with D perhaps matching TRBD1 (5 bases). CDR3 length: 16 amino acids. Trimming took off 5 bases at V and 2 bases at J, with 16 bases between the two ends. From germline, CDR1 is MGHRA and CDR2 YSYEKL. The CDR3 bases are TGCGCCAGCAGCACTCCAGGGAAATTAACCTACAATGAGCAGTTCTTC. Its translation: CASSTPGKLTYNEQFF.

This clonotype was counted many times. The chain couples TRBV11-1 to TRBJ2-1; D tentatively fits TRBD1 or TRBD2 (6 bases each). The CDR3 spans 15 residues. Looked up from germline, CDR1 is SGHAT and CDR2 is FQDESV (reference sequence). V shed 7 bases and J shed 6 bases, with 19 bases lying between them. CDR3 residues: CASTPPGAGVNEQFF. The CDR3 nucleotides are TGTGCCAGCACCCCGCCGGGGGCAGGGGTCAATGAGCAGTTCTTC.

This clonotype was seen ten or more times. V gene TRBV27 combines with J gene TRBJ2-2; D possibly corresponds to TRBD1 (5 bases). The germline V and J ends were trimmed by 2 bases and 4 bases, with 17 bases remaining between them. CDR1 is MNHEY and CDR2 is SMNVEV in the germline V gene (reference sequence). The length of the CDR3 is 17 residues. As DNA, the CDR3 is TGTGCCAGCAGTTTAATAACAGGTTCCTTGGGCACCGGGGAGCTGTTTTTT. As protein: CASSLITGSLGTGELFF.

This clonotype occurred a few times. This rearrangement joins TRBV19 to TRBJ1-3; TRBD1 might be the D (6 bases). The V end lost 4 bases, the J end lost 1 base, and 14 bases lay between the germline ends. This CDR3 contains 16 residues. Per the germline V gene, CDR1 is LNHDA and CDR2 is SQIVND (reference sequence). The CDR3 reads CASSNRQEESGNTIYF. DNA of the CDR3: TGTGCCAGTAGTAACCGACAGGAGGAATCTGGAAACACCATATATTTT.

The chain joins TRBV10-1 to TRBJ1-1; unclear D gene. The CDR3 extends over 12 amino acids. Germline values: CDR1 WNHNN, CDR2 SYGVQD (reference sequence). Trimming cost V 5 bases and J 5 bases, with 9 bases left between them. In DNA, the CDR3 is TGCGCCAGCAGTTCCATGGGGACTGAAGCTTTCTTT. Encoded protein: CASSSMGTEAFF.

This clonotype was counted a few times. This chain connects TRBV19 to TRBJ2-5, with 8 bases lining up with TRBD1. The V gene's germline CDR1 is LNHDA and CDR2 SQIVND (reference sequence). This CDR3 spans 14 amino acids. Unmatched junction bases numbered 6, after V lost 7 bases and J lost 2 bases. The CDR3 is CASNSQGAQETQYF. The CDR3 region has the DNA TGTGCCAGTAATTCCCAGGGGGCTCAAGAGACCCAGTACTTC.

Ten or more counts support this clonotype. The rearrangement links TRBV12-3 or TRBV12-4 to TRBJ1-5; TRBD1 aligns across 7 bases. The V gene end was trimmed by 7 bases and the J gene end by 6 bases; junction bases not matched to a gene: 15. This CDR3 is built from 16 residues. In DNA, the CDR3 is TGTGCCAGCACCCCAGGGGGGGGCTTGGAAGGTCAGCCCCAGCATTTT. Translation: CASTPGGGLEGQPQHF.

This clonotype was picked up many times. This rearrangement joins TRBV20-1 to TRBJ2-7; 9 nucleotides agree with TRBD1. Germline V lookup: CDR1 DFQATT, CDR2 SNEGSKA (reference sequence). The CDR3 spans 15 residues. With V trimmed by 1 base and J by 2 bases, 6 bases remained unmatched. CDR3 loop: CSARALGQGTYEQYF. CDR3 DNA: TGCAGTGCTAGAGCCCTGGGACAGGGCACCTACGAGCAGTACTTC.

This clonotype was seen ten or more times. This chain links TRBV12-3 or TRBV12-4 with TRBJ2-2, with 7 bases lining up with TRBD1. CDR3 length: 16 residues. Losses at the gene ends were 4 bases for V and 3 bases for J; bases not matched to a gene: 8. CDR3 bases: TGTGCCAGCAGTTCCCAGGGGGTTCTTGACACCGGGGAGCTGTTTTTT. As protein: CASSSQGVLDTGELFF.